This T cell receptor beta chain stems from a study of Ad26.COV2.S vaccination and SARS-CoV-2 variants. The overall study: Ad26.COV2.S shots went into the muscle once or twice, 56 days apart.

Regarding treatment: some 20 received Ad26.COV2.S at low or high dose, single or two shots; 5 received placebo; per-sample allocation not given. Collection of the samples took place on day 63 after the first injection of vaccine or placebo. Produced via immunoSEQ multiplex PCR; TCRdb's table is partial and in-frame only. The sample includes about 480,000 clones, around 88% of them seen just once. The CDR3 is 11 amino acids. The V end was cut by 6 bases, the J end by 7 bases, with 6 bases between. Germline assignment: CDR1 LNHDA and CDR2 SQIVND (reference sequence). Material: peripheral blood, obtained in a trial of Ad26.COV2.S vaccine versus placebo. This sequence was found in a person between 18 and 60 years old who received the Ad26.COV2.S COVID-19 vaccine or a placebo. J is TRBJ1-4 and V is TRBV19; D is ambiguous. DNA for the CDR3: TGTGCCAGTAGGGACGGTGAAAAACTGTTTTTT. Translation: CASRDGEKLFF.